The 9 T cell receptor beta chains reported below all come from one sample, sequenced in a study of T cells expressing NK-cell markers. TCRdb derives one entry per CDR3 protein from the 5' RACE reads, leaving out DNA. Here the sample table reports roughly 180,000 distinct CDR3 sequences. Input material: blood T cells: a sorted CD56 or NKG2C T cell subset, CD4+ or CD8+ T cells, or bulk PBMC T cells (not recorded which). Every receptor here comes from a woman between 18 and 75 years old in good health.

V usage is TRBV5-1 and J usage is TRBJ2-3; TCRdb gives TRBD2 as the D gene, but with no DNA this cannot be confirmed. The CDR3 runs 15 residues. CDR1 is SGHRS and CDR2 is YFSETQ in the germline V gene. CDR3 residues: CASSETSATTDTQYF.

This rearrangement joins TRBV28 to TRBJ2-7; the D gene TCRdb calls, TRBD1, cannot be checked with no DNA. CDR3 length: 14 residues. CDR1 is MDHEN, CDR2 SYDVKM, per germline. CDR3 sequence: CASTMGDRAYEQYF. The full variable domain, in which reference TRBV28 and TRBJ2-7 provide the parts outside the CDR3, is DVKVTQSSRYLVKRTGEKVFLECVQDMDHENMFWYRQDPGLGLRLIYFSYDVKMKEKGDIPEGYSVSREKKERFSLILESASTNQTSMYLCASTMGDRAYEQYFGPGTRLTVT.

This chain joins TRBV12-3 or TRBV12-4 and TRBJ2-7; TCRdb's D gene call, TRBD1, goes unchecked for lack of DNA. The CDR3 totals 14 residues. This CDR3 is CASSLGAPPREQYF.

The CDR3 region is CAIQRGNQHEQYF. The chain recombines TRBV6-4 with TRBJ2-7; the TCRdb call, TRBD2, lacks DNA for checking. The CDR3 spans 13 residues. CDR1 and CDR2 (germline): MRHNA, SNTAGT.

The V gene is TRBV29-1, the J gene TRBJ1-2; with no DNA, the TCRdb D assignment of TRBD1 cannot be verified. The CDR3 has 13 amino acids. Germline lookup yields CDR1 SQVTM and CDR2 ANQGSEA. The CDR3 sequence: CSVVTRGGYGYTF.

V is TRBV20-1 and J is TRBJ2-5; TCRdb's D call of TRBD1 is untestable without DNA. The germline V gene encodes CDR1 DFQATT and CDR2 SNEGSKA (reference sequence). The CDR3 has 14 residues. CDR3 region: CSASQGEYQETQYF.

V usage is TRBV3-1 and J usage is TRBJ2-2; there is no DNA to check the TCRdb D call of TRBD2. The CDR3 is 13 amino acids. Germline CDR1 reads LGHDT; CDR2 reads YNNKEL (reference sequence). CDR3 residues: CASTMEDTGELFF.

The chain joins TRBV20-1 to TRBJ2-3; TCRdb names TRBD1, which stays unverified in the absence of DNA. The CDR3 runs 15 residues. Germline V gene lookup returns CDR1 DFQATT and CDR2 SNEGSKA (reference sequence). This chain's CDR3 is CSARAHGAPTDTQYF.

CDR3 sequence: CSANKLPTYEQYF. J is TRBJ2-7 and V is TRBV20-1; checking the TCRdb D call of TRBD2 is not possible without DNA. Germline V gene sequence: CDR1 DFQATT, CDR2 SNEGSKA (reference sequence). The CDR3 runs 13 residues.